Sequencing of this T cell receptor beta chain was carried out in a study of blood T cell repertoires in COVID-19. Study as a whole: COVID-19 samples collected from the United States, Italy and Spain covered acute and convalescent phases. The analysed material was cDNA or gDNA that came from T cells, B-cell-depleted T cells, or PBMCs.

The CDR3 length is 15 residues. CDR1 is LGHDT, CDR2 YNNKEL, per germline (reference sequence). Trimming removed 1 base from V and 8 bases from J, with 14 bases in between. Original processing notes: Researchers report that nucleated cell counts were estimated from reference gene primer amplification. TCRdb's copy holds only in-frame clones and misses some; the assay was immunoSEQ multiplex PCR. Clone size and the V and J calls come from that table; the DNA yielded D and trimming. The repertoire holds 200,000 to 300,000 clones, with approximately 86% as singletons. The chain joins TRBV3-1 (or the pseudogene TRBV3-2) to TRBJ2-2; D is perhaps TRBD1 (5 bases). The specimen sequenced was peripheral blood. The TCR sequence derives from a young woman who had recovered from COVID-19. CDR3 nucleotide sequence: TGTGCCAGCAGCCAAGGCAGGGCGGTTAGAGGGGAGCTGTTTTTT. This codes for CASSQGRAVRGELFF.